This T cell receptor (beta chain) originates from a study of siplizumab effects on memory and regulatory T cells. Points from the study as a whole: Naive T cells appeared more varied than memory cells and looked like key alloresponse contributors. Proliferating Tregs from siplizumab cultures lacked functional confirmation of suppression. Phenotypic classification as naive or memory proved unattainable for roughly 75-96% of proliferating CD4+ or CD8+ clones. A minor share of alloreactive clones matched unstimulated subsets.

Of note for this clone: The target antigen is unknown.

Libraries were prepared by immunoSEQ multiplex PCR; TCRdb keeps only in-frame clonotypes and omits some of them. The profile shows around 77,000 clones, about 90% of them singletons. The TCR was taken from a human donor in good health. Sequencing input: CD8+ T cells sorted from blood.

The CDR3 loop is CASSLRGIQETQYF. CDR3 DNA: TGTGCCAGCAGCCTGAGGGGGATTCAAGAGACCCAGTACTTC. This sequence joins TRBV25-1 and TRBJ2-5; D possibly corresponds to TRBD1 (6 bases). V gave up 6 bases and J gave up 2 bases, with 13 bases separating them. Germline loops: CDR1 MGHDK, CDR2 SYGVNS. The CDR3 is 14 residues long.